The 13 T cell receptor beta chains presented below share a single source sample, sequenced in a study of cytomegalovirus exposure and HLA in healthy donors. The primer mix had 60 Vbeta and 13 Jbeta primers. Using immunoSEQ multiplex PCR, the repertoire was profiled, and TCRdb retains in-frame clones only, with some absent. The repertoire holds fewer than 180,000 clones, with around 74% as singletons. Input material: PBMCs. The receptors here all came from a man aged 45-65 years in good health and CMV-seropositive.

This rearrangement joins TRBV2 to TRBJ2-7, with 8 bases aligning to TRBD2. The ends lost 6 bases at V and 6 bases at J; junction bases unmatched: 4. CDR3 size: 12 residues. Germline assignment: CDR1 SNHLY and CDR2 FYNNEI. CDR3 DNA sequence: TGTGCCAGCAGCCTCACTAGCGGCGAGCAGTACTTC. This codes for CASSLTSGEQYF.

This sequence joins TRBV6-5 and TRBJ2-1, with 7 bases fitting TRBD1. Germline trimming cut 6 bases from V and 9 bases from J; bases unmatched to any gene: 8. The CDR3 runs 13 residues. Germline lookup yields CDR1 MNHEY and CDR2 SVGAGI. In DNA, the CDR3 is TGTGCCAGCAGACCGACAGGGTATAGTGAGCAGTTCTTC. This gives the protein CASRPTGYSEQFF.

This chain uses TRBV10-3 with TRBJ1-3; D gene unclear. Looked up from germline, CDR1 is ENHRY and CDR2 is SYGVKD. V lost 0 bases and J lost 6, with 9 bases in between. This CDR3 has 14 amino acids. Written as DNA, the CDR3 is TGTGCCATCAGTGAGTCGAGGGCCGAAAACACCATATATTTT. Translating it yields CAISESRAENTIYF.

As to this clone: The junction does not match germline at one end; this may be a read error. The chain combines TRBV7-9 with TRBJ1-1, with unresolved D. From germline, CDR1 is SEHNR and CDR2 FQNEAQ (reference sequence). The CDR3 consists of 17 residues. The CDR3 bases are TGTTCCAGCAGCTTAGTTTTTATGGTTCACAGGAACACTGAAGCTTTCTTT. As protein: CSSSLVFMVHRNTEAFF.

The CDR3 here is CASSLGLAGVDEQFF. The CDR3 DNA follows: TGCGCCAGCAGCTTGGGACTAGCGGGAGTCGATGAGCAGTTCTTC. The chain has TRBV5-1 and TRBJ2-1, with 12 nucleotides matching TRBD2. Germline values: CDR1 SGHRS, CDR2 YFSETQ. The CDR3 is made up of 15 amino acids. V lost 0 bases, J lost 8 bases, and 3 bases stayed unmatched.

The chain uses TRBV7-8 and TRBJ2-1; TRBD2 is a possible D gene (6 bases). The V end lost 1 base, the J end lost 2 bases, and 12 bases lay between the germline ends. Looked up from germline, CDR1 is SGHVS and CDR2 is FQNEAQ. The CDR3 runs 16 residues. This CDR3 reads CASSLGRDFAYNEQFF. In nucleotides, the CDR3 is TGTGCCAGCAGCTTAGGCAGGGACTTCGCCTACAATGAGCAGTTCTTC.

The CDR3 is CASRTTGEAYGYTF. CDR3 sequence (DNA): TGTGCCAGCAGAACCACAGGGGAGGCCTATGGCTACACCTTC. This sequence joins TRBV27 and TRBJ1-2; 7 positions agree with TRBD1. CDR1 and CDR2 (germline): MNHEY, SMNVEV (reference sequence). V trimming: 6 bases; J trimming: 4 bases; junction bases outside the gene matches: 8. The CDR3 extends over 14 amino acids.

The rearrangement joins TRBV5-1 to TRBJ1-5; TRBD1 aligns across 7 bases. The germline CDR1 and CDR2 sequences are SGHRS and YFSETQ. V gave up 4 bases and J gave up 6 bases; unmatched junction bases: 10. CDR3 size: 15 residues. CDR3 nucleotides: TGCGCCAGCAGCATTACAGGGGCGATCAGTCAGCCCCAGCATTTT. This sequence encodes CASSITGAISQPQHF.

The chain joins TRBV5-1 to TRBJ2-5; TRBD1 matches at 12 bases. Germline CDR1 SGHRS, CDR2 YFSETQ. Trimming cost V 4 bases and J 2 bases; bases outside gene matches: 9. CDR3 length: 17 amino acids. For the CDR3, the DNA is TGCGCCAGCAGCCCGGGACAGGGGGCTCCGGGTCAAGAGACCCAGTACTTC. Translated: CASSPGQGAPGQETQYF.

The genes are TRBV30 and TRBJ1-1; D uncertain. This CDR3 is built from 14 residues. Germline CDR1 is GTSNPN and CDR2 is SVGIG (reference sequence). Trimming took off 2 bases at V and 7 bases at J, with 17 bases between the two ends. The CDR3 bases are TGTGCCTGGAGTCTCGCCAATTCCGGGTATGAAGCTTTCTTT. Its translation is CAWSLANSGYEAFF.

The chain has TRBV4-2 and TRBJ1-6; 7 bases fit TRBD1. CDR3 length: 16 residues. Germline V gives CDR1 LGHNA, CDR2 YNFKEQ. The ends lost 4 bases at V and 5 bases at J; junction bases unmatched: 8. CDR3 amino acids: CASSLTQGSDNSPLHF. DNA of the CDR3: TGTGCCAGCAGCCTAACACAGGGGAGTGATAATTCACCCCTCCACTTT.

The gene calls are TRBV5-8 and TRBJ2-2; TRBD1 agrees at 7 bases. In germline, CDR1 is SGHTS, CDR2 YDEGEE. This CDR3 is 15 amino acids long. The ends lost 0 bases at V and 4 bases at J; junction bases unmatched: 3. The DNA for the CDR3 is TGTGCCAGCAGCTTGGGACAGGGATTCACCGGGGAGCTGTTTTTT. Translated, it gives CASSLGQGFTGELFF.

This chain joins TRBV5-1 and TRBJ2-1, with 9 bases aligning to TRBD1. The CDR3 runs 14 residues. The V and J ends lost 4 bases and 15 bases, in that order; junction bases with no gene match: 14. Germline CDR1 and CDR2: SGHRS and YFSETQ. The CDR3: CASSLNTGQGGTFF. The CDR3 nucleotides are TGCGCCAGCAGCCTGAATACGGGACAGGGAGGAACGTTCTTC.